The 29 T cell receptor beta chains presented below share a single source sample, sequenced in a study of cytomegalovirus exposure and HLA in healthy donors. This PCR relied on a set of 60 Vbeta primers and 13 Jbeta primers. The table came from immunoSEQ multiplex PCR; TCRdb's copy has only in-frame clones and leaves some out. The sample records 150,000 to 200,000 clones, 75% to 80% being singletons. The sequenced sample was PBMCs. Receptor source: a woman aged 40-49 years in good health and CMV-seropositive.

The chain is built from TRBV7-9 and TRBJ1-2; 7 bases line up with TRBD1. CDR1 SEHNR and CDR2 FQNEAQ come from the germline V gene (reference sequence). The CDR3 contains 12 residues. CDR3 nucleotides: TGTTCCGGGGACAGACAAATCTATGGCTACACCTTC. Amino acids: CSGDRQIYGYTF.

The chain uses TRBV5-1 and TRBJ1-3, with D unclear. Germline V gene sequence: CDR1 SGHRS, CDR2 YFSETQ. The CDR3 is made up of 15 amino acids. Trimming took 0 bases from V and 5 from J, leaving 12 bases between them. The CDR3 region is CASSLEGEGRNTIYF. As DNA, the CDR3 is TGCGCCAGCAGCTTGGAGGGTGAGGGTAGAAACACCATATATTTT.

This clone was picked up a small number of times. V usage is TRBV5-1 and J usage is TRBJ1-5; the D is unclear. Trimming left V 4 bases short and J 5 bases short, with 10 bases between. From germline, CDR1 is SGHRS and CDR2 YFSETQ. There are 13 residues in the CDR3. CDR3 DNA: TGCGCCAGCAGCATCAGGTGGGATCAGCCCCAGCATTTT. Residues: CASSIRWDQPQHF.

This CDR3 is CASSQDLKAFF. The CDR3 coding sequence is TGCGCCAGCAGCCAAGATCTAAAAGCTTTCTTT. The chain uses TRBV4-1 and TRBJ1-1; D unresolved. V was clipped by 0 bases and J by 9 bases, with 5 bases between them. The CDR3 length is 11 residues. Germline loops: CDR1 MGHRA, CDR2 YSYEKL.

This rearrangement joins TRBV7-2 to TRBJ2-3; TRBD2 aligns across 8 bases. CDR1 and CDR2 from the germline V gene are SGHTA and FQGNSA. The CDR3 is 17 residues long. V lost 4 bases, J lost 2 bases, and 11 bases stayed unmatched. CDR3 nucleotides: TGTGCCAGCAGCTCCGGGGTAGCGGGGACCCTCACAGATACGCAGTATTTT. Its translation: CASSSGVAGTLTDTQYF.

The CDR3 bases are TGTGCCAGCAGCGTAGGTGGCGGATACAATGAGCAGTTCTTC. It encodes CASSVGGGYNEQFF. This sequence joins TRBV9 and TRBJ2-1; D is ambiguous. Trimming removed 0 bases from V and 4 bases from J, with 8 bases in between. Germline-derived CDR1 and CDR2 are SGDLS and YYNGEE. The CDR3 runs to 14 residues. The whole variable domain, filled in from reference TRBV9 and TRBJ2-1, reads DSGVTQTPKHLITATGQRVTLRCSPRSGDLSVYWYQQSLDQGLQFLIQYYNGEERAKGNILERFSAQQFPDLHSELNLSSLELGDSALYFCASSVGGGYNEQFFGPGTRLTVL.

The sample holds a few counts of this clone. The chain recombines TRBV4-3 with TRBJ2-2; D is unresolved. The germline V gene has CDR1 LGHNA and CDR2 YSLEER. This CDR3 spans 15 amino acids. Trimming stripped 0 bases from V and 2 bases from J, with 7 bases between. CDR3 in DNA: TGCGCCAGCAGCCAAGATCAGGTCAACACCGGGGAGCTGTTTTTT. Amino acid sequence: CASSQDQVNTGELFF.

The chain combines TRBV2 with TRBJ1-1; tentative D call: TRBD1 (6 bases). The CDR3 totals 14 residues. Trimming shortened V by 7 bases and J by 0 bases, and 12 bases separated the two germline ends. In germline, CDR1 is SNHLY, CDR2 FYNNEI. CDR3 DNA sequence: TGTGCCAGCAATTCCGACAGGCTGAACACTGAAGCTTTCTTT. Encoded protein: CASNSDRLNTEAFF.

Written as DNA, the CDR3 is TGTGCCAGCAGTTTCCCGAGCGGGGGCTATGAGCAGTTCTTC. Amino acids: CASSFPSGGYEQFF. V is TRBV28 and J is TRBJ2-1; 8 nucleotides align to TRBD2. The CDR3 totals 14 residues. The J segment lost 8 bases and the V segment lost 3 bases, leaving 6 bases of the junction unmatched. From germline, CDR1 is MDHEN and CDR2 SYDVKM.

For this clone: At one of its ends the junction is not consistent with the germline gene, which may arise from a read error. This chain connects TRBV7-9 to TRBJ1-1; D uncertain. This CDR3 is built from 12 residues. Germline V gene data show CDR1 as SEHNR and CDR2 as FQNEAQ (reference sequence). CDR3 DNA sequence: TGTTCCAGCCTCGTTATAGGCGGGGAAGCTTTCTTT. It translates to CSSLVIGGEAFF. Based on the CDR3 plus reference TRBV7-9 and TRBJ1-1, the full variable domain is DTGVSQNPRHKITKRGQNVTFRCDPISEHNRLYWYRQTLGQGPEFLTYFQNEAQLEKSRLLSDRFSAERPKGSFSTLEIQRTEQGDSAMYLCSSLVIGGEAFFGQGTRLTVV.

The chain recombines TRBV19 with TRBJ2-7; D perhaps matches TRBD1 (7 bases). This CDR3 comprises 14 residues. The germline V gene encodes CDR1 LNHDA and CDR2 SQIVND (reference sequence). Deletions cut 5 bases from V and 2 bases from J, with 13 bases between. The CDR3 loop is CASSGGTAPYEQYF. The CDR3 coding sequence is TGTGCCAGTAGTGGAGGGACAGCACCCTACGAGCAGTACTTC. The full variable domain, in which reference TRBV19 and TRBJ2-7 provide the parts outside the CDR3, is DGGITQSPKYLFRKEGQNVTLSCEQNLNHDAMYWYRQDPGQGLRLIYYSQIVNDFQKGDIAEGYSVSREKKESFPLTVTSAQKNPTAFYLCASSGGTAPYEQYFGPGTRLTVT.

The V call is TRBV7-9, the J call TRBJ1-2; tentatively, D is TRBD1 (6 bases). The CDR3 sequence is 15 residues long. Germline V gene sequence: CDR1 SEHNR, CDR2 FQNEAQ (reference sequence). Trimming shortened V by 5 bases and J by 4 bases, and 17 bases separated the two germline ends. Here the CDR3 DNA reads TGTGCCAGCAGCCAACCGAAGGGGGACGCCTATGGCTACACCTTC. Residues: CASSQPKGDAYGYTF.

The rearrangement links TRBV6-4 to TRBJ2-7; D remains unclear. The CDR3 runs to 10 residues. Germline V gives CDR1 MRHNA, CDR2 SNTAGT. Trimming stripped 10 bases from V and 2 bases from J, with 6 bases between. CDR3 nucleotide sequence: TGTGCCAAGTGGCCCTACGAGCAGTACTTC. Its translation: CAKWPYEQYF.

The chain recombines TRBV27 with TRBJ1-2, with 9 bases matching TRBD1. From germline, CDR1 is MNHEY and CDR2 SMNVEV (reference sequence). CDR3 length: 15 residues. V dropped 5 bases and J dropped 4; count of bases not matched to a gene: 8. The CDR3 reads CASSPRDRAIYGYTF. The CDR3 bases are TGTGCCAGCAGTCCACGGGACAGGGCCATCTATGGCTACACCTTC.

The rearrangement joins TRBV29-1 to TRBJ2-4, with 7 bases aligning to TRBD1. The V and J ends lost 5 bases and 3 bases, in that order; junction bases with no gene match: 13. Per germline, CDR1 SQVTM and CDR2 ANQGSEA. This CDR3 contains 16 residues. CDR3: CSVNYEQGWDKNIQYF. CDR3 DNA: TGCAGCGTTAATTATGAACAGGGGTGGGACAAAAACATTCAGTACTTC.

V is TRBV7-9 and J is TRBJ2-5, with 7 positions matching TRBD2. The J call is uncertain, as TRBJ2-7 better fits the DNA end. The CDR3 is 16 amino acids. CDR1 and CDR2 from the germline V gene are SEHNR and FQNEAQ (reference sequence). The CDR3 DNA reads TGTGCCAGCAGCTCCACAACGGGAGGCCTCCTCTACGAGCAGTACTTC. Residues: CASSSTTGGLLYEQYF.

The chain carries TRBV5-1 and TRBJ2-5; TRBD2 might be the D (5 bases). The ends were cut back, 0 bases at V and 5 bases at J, with 14 bases in the middle. There are 15 residues in the CDR3. Per germline, CDR1 SGHRS and CDR2 YFSETQ. CDR3 DNA: TGCGCCAGCAGCTTGGCGAGAGCACCGGGGGAGACCCAGTACTTC. Protein product: CASSLARAPGETQYF.

This clone was counted only a few times. The V and J genes are TRBV7-9 and TRBJ2-2; TRBD2 is a possible D gene (5 bases). This CDR3 is built from 15 residues. CDR1 is SEHNR, CDR2 FQNEAQ, per germline (reference sequence). V dropped 4 bases and J dropped 5 bases, with 14 bases sitting between them. The CDR3 nucleotides are TGTGCCAGCAGCTCGAGGGTCGACACAACCGGGGAGCTGTTTTTT. This codes for CASSSRVDTTGELFF.

The CDR3 loop is CASSLGQGAGNTIYF. The CDR3 DNA sequence: TGCGCCAGCAGCCTCGGACAGGGGGCTGGAAACACCATATATTTT. The genes are TRBV5-1 and TRBJ1-3; 10 bases map to TRBD1. The CDR3 runs to 15 residues. Trimming at V came to 4 bases and at J to 2 bases, leaving 3 bases not matched to a gene. Germline values: CDR1 SGHRS, CDR2 YFSETQ.

The genes are TRBV6-1 and TRBJ2-6; 7 bases align to TRBD1. Trimming cost V 1 base and J 13 bases; bases outside gene matches: 4. Germline V gene sequence: CDR1 MNHNS, CDR2 SASEGT. The CDR3 is 13 residues long. CDR3 sequence: CASSEVDRFVLTF. The CDR3 DNA reads as TGTGCCAGCAGTGAAGTGGACAGGTTTGTCCTGACTTTC.

The table lists this clone with a count of one. In the same sample, other DNA sequences code for this CDR3. The rearrangement links TRBV6-1 to TRBJ1-5, with TRBD1 identical over 7 bases. The CDR3 runs 14 residues. J gave up 6 bases and V 7 bases, and 9 bases lay outside the gene matches. Germline CDR1 MNHNS, CDR2 SASEGT. The CDR3 is CASTLRGLGQPQHF. The CDR3 DNA follows: TGTGCCAGCACTCTAAGGGGGCTGGGTCAGCCCCAGCATTTT.

In this sample, this clone turned up a few times. The chain joins TRBV9 to TRBJ2-7, with 8 bases identical to TRBD1. Germline values: CDR1 SGDLS, CDR2 YYNGEE. The CDR3 sequence is 14 residues long. V was pared by 0 bases and J by 5 bases, with 4 bases of the junction left unmatched. CDR3: CASSVAGQGDEQYF. The CDR3 coding sequence is TGTGCCAGCAGCGTAGCTGGACAGGGTGACGAGCAGTACTTC.

The chain links TRBV18 to TRBJ1-3; perhaps TRBD1 as D (5 bases). Trimming removed 0 bases at V and 4 bases at J, with 10 bases between. The CDR3 is made up of 15 amino acids. CDR1 KGHSH and CDR2 LQKENI come from the germline V gene. CDR3 loop: CASSPPAQGGNTIYF. The CDR3 DNA is TGTGCCAGCTCACCACCGGCTCAGGGCGGAAACACCATATATTTT.

The chain uses TRBV6-1 and TRBJ2-5; no definite D call. The germline gives CDR1 MNHNS, CDR2 SASEGT. The CDR3 extends over 14 amino acids. Trimming removed 0 bases from V and 2 bases from J, with 7 bases in between. CDR3 region: CASSEARLQETQYF. CDR3 DNA sequence: TGTGCCAGCAGTGAAGCGAGGTTACAAGAGACCCAGTACTTC.

The chain uses TRBV30 and TRBJ1-5; tentative D call: TRBD1 (5 bases). The CDR3 spans 15 residues. Trimming removed 0 bases at V and 4 bases at J, with 13 bases between. Per germline, CDR1 GTSNPN and CDR2 SVGIG (reference sequence). The chain's CDR3 is CAWSVGGDRNQPQHF. The CDR3 DNA is TGTGCCTGGAGTGTTGGGGGGGATCGAAATCAGCCCCAGCATTTT.

The chain employs TRBV18 and TRBJ2-1, with a weak D call TRBD2 (5 bases). Trimming took 8 bases from V and 4 from J, leaving 18 bases between them. Germline CDR1 reads KGHSH; CDR2 reads LQKENI. CDR3 size: 15 residues. Here the CDR3 DNA reads TGTGCCAGCACGGACTCCAGCTCCCTTTACAATGAGCAGTTCTTC. Its translation: CASTDSSSLYNEQFF.

The V gene is TRBV28, the J gene TRBJ2-1, with a tentative D call TRBD1 (6 bases). The length of the CDR3 is 16 residues. Germline V gives CDR1 MDHEN, CDR2 SYDVKM. With 5 bases removed from V and 2 bases from J, the gap between germline ends came to 16 bases. CDR3 residues: CASSVQGKGAYNEQFF. CDR3 DNA sequence: TGTGCCAGCAGTGTACAGGGTAAGGGGGCCTACAATGAGCAGTTCTTC.

This sequence joins TRBV20-1 and TRBJ1-2; D possibly corresponds to TRBD1 (5 bases). Trimming pared 7 bases from V and 5 bases from J, leaving 11 bases between. Germline V CDR1 and CDR2: DFQATT, SNEGSKA (reference sequence). The CDR3 is made up of 11 amino acids. In DNA, the CDR3 is TGCAGTGGGGGGGGAAGGTATGGCTACACCTTC. Its translation is CSGGGRYGYTF.

The J gene is TRBJ1-2, the V gene TRBV7-2, with a possible D match to TRBD1 (5 bases). V lost 5 bases, J lost 4 bases, and 14 bases lay in between. CDR3 length equals 14 residues. Looked up from germline, CDR1 is SGHTA and CDR2 is FQGNSA. The DNA of the CDR3 is TGTGCCAGCAGCCCGCGGTCCGGGGGCTATGGCTACACCTTC. This gives the protein CASSPRSGGYGYTF.